One and the same sample provided the 15 T cell receptor beta chains below, sequenced in a study of monozygotic twins with inflammatory bowel disease. TCRdb re-called the 5' RACE reads, yielding one record per CDR3 amino acid sequence without DNA. The sample totals nearly 450,000 distinct CDR3 sequences. The specimen was blood. The receptors originated from a human donor with ulcerative colitis or Crohn's disease, or a healthy co-twin of an affected twin (not recorded which).

This sequence joins TRBV18 and TRBJ1-1; absent DNA, TCRdb's TRBD1 call cannot be checked. The CDR3 is 15 residues long. Germline-derived CDR1 and CDR2 are KGHSH and LQKENI. The CDR3 sequence: CASSPAGIQNTEAFF.

The CDR3 here is CASSQDRISPYGYTF. The V call is TRBV4-1, the J call TRBJ1-2. Germline V gives CDR1 MGHRA, CDR2 YSYEKL. This CDR3 region has 15 residues.

J is TRBJ2-7 and V is TRBV5-1. The CDR3 is made up of 14 amino acids. Looked up from germline, CDR1 is SGHRS and CDR2 is YFSETQ. The CDR3 region is CASSFGPSPYEQYF.

V usage is TRBV7-2 and J usage is TRBJ2-7; TCRdb's assignment of TRBD2 cannot be checked, as there is no DNA. The CDR3 consists of 17 residues. Germline lookup yields CDR1 SGHTA and CDR2 FQGNSA. The CDR3 loop reads CASSRARDNRHSYEQYF.

The chain is built from TRBV3-1 and TRBJ2-1. CDR1 and CDR2 (germline): LGHDT, YNNKEL (reference sequence). The CDR3 is 14 residues long. The CDR3 loop is CASSQSWGEYEQFF.

This chain links TRBV20-1 with TRBJ1-5. The CDR3 spans 12 residues. Per germline, CDR1 DFQATT and CDR2 SNEGSKA (reference sequence). The CDR3 is CSARAGEQPQHF.

The rearrangement joins TRBV5-6 to TRBJ1-5; checking the TCRdb D call of TRBD1 is not possible without DNA. This CDR3 contains 14 residues. Germline V gives CDR1 SGHDT, CDR2 YYEEEE. The CDR3 loop is CASSQGGVNQPQHF.

V and J are TRBV7-2 and TRBJ2-1. The CDR3 contains 14 residues. Germline-derived CDR1 and CDR2 are SGHTA and FQGNSA. CDR3 loop: CASSLASARNEQFF.

The CDR3 loop reads CASSIGRKPNQPQHF. The chain carries TRBV19 and TRBJ1-5. Germline values: CDR1 LNHDA, CDR2 SQIVND (reference sequence). The CDR3 totals 15 residues. Filled out from reference TRBV19 and TRBJ1-5, the complete variable domain reads DGGITQSPKYLFRKEGQNVTLSCEQNLNHDAMYWYRQDPGQGLRLIYYSQIVNDFQKGDIAEGYSVSREKKESFPLTVTSAQKNPTAFYLCASSIGRKPNQPQHFGDGTRLSIL.

The CDR3 protein is CASSMDGTSYEQYF. V and J are TRBV19 and TRBJ2-7; TCRdb selects TRBD2, and the lack of DNA leaves this call unchecked. The CDR3 consists of 14 residues. Germline assignment: CDR1 LNHDA and CDR2 SQIVND (reference sequence).

The V call is TRBV12-3 or TRBV12-4, the J call TRBJ1-1. The CDR3 loop spans 13 amino acids. CDR3 sequence reads: CASSLGWTTEAFF.

The rearrangement links TRBV2 to TRBJ1-2; TCRdb lists TRBD1, though no DNA is available to test this call. Germline V gene data show CDR1 as SNHLY and CDR2 as FYNNEI. The CDR3 is 13 residues long. CDR3: CASRSQGIYGYTF.

The chain employs TRBV7-8 and TRBJ2-7. The CDR3 spans 15 residues. The germline gives CDR1 SGHVS, CDR2 FQNEAQ. This CDR3 reads CASSPTTPYSYEQYF.

J is TRBJ2-3 and V is TRBV20-1; TCRdb calls TRBD2, which cannot be checked without DNA. The CDR3 has 14 residues. Germline V CDR1 and CDR2: DFQATT, SNEGSKA (reference sequence). The CDR3 sequence is CSARDPREADTQYF.

The genes are TRBV5-1 and TRBJ2-3. CDR1 is SGHRS, CDR2 YFSETQ, per germline. The CDR3 has 14 amino acids. The CDR3 reads CASRLVDSTDTQYF.